These T cell receptor beta chains were read from a single sample in a study of radiotherapy plus CTLA-4 blockade in lung cancer. Profiling relied on immunoSEQ multiplex PCR, and the TCRdb table lists in-frame clones only, not all of them. The sample consists of 12,000 to 15,000 clones, 65% to 75% of them appearing once. The sample was peripheral blood, taken from a patient treated with radiotherapy plus ipilimumab. These receptors were taken from a human donor with non-small cell lung cancer whose response to radiotherapy plus ipilimumab could not be evaluated. CDR3s include the opening cysteine and the closing phenylalanine or tryptophan. A D gene is named only where the DNA matches it firmly. Rows give clone size only sometimes, using once, few, many, or a class for an expanded clone.

cdr3_aa | cdr3_nt | d_call | v_call | clone_size | j_call
CASTGDYGYTF | TGTGCCAGTACAGGGGACTATGGCTACACCTTC | TRBD1 | TRBV6-5 | NA | TRBJ1-2
CASSADPPSGQETQYF | TGCGCCAGCAGCGCGGACCCCCCCAGCGGGCAAGAGACCCAGTACTTC | NA | TRBV4-1 | NA | TRBJ2-5
CAWTRSPGANYGYTF | TGTGCCTGGACCCGTTCGCCGGGAGCTAACTATGGCTACACCTTC | NA | TRBV30 | NA | TRBJ1-2
CASGFQEGGYTF | TGTGCTAGTGGTTTCCAGGAGGGGGGCTACACCTTC | NA | TRBV12-5 | NA | TRBJ1-2
CASSYGGANTEAFF | TGTGCCAGCAGCTACGGAGGAGCGAACACTGAAGCTTTCTTT | NA | TRBV5-4 | NA | TRBJ1-1
CASSSRGEAGYTF | TGTGCCAGCAGCTCCAGGGGGGAGGCTGGCTACACCTTC | TRBD1 | TRBV11-2 | NA | TRBJ1-2
CASSLVRGGESYEQYF | TGTGCCAGCAGCTTAGTTCGCGGGGGGGAATCCTACGAGCAGTACTTC | TRBD2 | TRBV7-9 | NA | TRBJ2-7
CASSLAGRDRGNTEAFF | TGTGCCAGCAGCTTAGCGGGCCGGGACAGGGGCAACACTGAAGCTTTCTTT | TRBD1 | TRBV7-8 | NA | TRBJ1-1
CASSKRRDRNYGYTF | TGTGCCAGCTCCAAGAGGAGGGACAGGAACTATGGCTACACCTTC | TRBD1 | TRBV18 | NA | TRBJ1-2
CASKERANYGYTF | TGTGCCAGCAAAGAGAGAGCTAACTATGGCTACACCTTC | NA | TRBV2 | NA | TRBJ1-2
CASSHPREGGAYGYTF | TGCGCCAGCAGCCATCCCCGCGAAGGGGGGGCCTATGGCTACACCTTC | NA | TRBV4-1 | NA | TRBJ1-2
CASSSSGTGNTIYF | TGTGCCAGCAGTTCCAGCGGAACTGGAAACACCATATATTTT | NA | TRBV6-6 | many | TRBJ1-3
CASSPVQGTPGANVLTF | TGTGCCAGCTCACCCGTCCAGGGTACGCCTGGGGCCAACGTCCTGACTTTC | NA | TRBV18 | NA | TRBJ2-6
CARGPYGTGPETQYF | TGTGCCAGAGGCCCCTACGGGACAGGCCCAGAGACCCAGTACTTC | TRBD1 | TRBV9 | NA | TRBJ2-5
CASSLVEDYTEAFF | TGTGCCAGCAGCTTGGTCGAGGATTACACTGAAGCTTTCTTT | NA | TRBV5-4 | NA | TRBJ1-1
CASSARQENTGELFF | TGTGCCAGCAGTGCACGCCAGGAAAACACCGGGGAGCTGTTTTTT | NA | TRBV6-4 | few | TRBJ2-2
CASREGGQNQPQHF | TGTGCCAGCAGGGAGGGGGGGCAAAATCAGCCCCAGCATTTT | NA | TRBV28 | NA | TRBJ1-5
CASSDRGIWETQYF | TGTGCCAGCTCGGACAGGGGCATTTGGGAGACCCAGTACTTC | TRBD1 | TRBV19 | NA | TRBJ2-5
CASWDRDHNEQFF | TGTGCCAGCTGGGACAGAGACCACAATGAGCAGTTCTTC | TRBD1 | TRBV2 | NA | TRBJ2-1
CAWSGGGQETQYF | TGTGCCTGGAGTGGCGGGGGCCAAGAGACCCAGTACTTC | TRBD2 | TRBV30 | few | TRBJ2-5
CASGTGAWGYTF | TGTGCCAGTGGTACAGGGGCTTGGGGCTACACCTTC | TRBD1 | TRBV19 | NA | TRBJ1-2
CASASAQGKGTYEQYF | TGCGCCAGCGCCAGCGCACAGGGGAAGGGCACCTACGAGCAGTACTTC | TRBD1 | TRBV5-1 | once | TRBJ2-7
CASSLAGQGITGELFF | TGCGCCAGCAGCTTGGCAGGACAGGGGATCACCGGGGAGCTGTTTTTT | TRBD1 | TRBV5-1 | few | TRBJ2-2
CASSSRQGANLEQYF | TGTGCCAGCAGTTCTCGACAGGGGGCGAATCTCGAGCAGTACTTC | TRBD1 | TRBV6-5 | NA | TRBJ2-7
CASSFPSGGHPNTEAFF | TGTGCCAGCAGCTTCCCCTCAGGGGGGCACCCGAACACTGAAGCTTTCTTT | TRBD1 | TRBV11-2 | once | TRBJ1-1
CAIRAGQGYTGELFF | TGTGCCATCAGAGCGGGGCAGGGGTACACCGGGGAGCTGTTTTTT | NA | TRBV10-3 | NA | TRBJ2-2
CSAPTGTEAFF | TGCAGTGCTCCAACGGGCACTGAAGCTTTCTTT | NA | TRBV20-1 | NA | TRBJ1-1
CASSRDKKYEQYF | TGTGCCAGTAGCCGGGACAAGAAGTACGAGCAGTACTTC | NA | TRBV19 | NA | TRBJ2-7
CASGGTTDTQYF | TGCGCCAGCGGGGGGACGACAGATACGCAGTATTTT | NA | TRBV10-1 | NA | TRBJ2-3
CASSQGLAGDNEQFF | TGCGCCAGCAGCCAAGGACTAGCGGGGGACAATGAGCAGTTCTTC | TRBD2 | TRBV4-3 | NA | TRBJ2-1
CASSEAAARTDTQYF | TGTGCCAGCAGTGAGGCTGCGGCCCGCACAGATACGCAGTATTTT | NA | TRBV25-1 | NA | TRBJ2-3
CASSQVDGDRGRYGYTF | TGCGCCAGCAGCCAAGTCGACGGGGACAGGGGCCGATATGGCTACACCTTC | TRBD1 | TRBV4-1 | NA | TRBJ1-2
CASSVAEAGTEAFF | TGTGCCAGCAGCGTAGCTGAGGCGGGCACTGAAGCTTTCTTT | NA | TRBV9 | NA | TRBJ1-1
CSVWGISQGGELFF | TGCAGCGTTTGGGGGATTTCACAGGGCGGGGAGCTGTTTTTT | NA | TRBV29-1 | NA | TRBJ2-2
CASREQGANYGYTF | TGTGCCAGCAGGGAACAGGGGGCTAACTATGGCTACACCTTC | TRBD1 | TRBV5-4 | NA | TRBJ1-2
CASISGTGIYEQYF | TGTGCCAGCATATCCGGGACAGGGATTTACGAGCAGTACTTC | TRBD1 | TRBV6-1 | NA | TRBJ2-7
CATSREGQASEAFF | TGTGCCACCAGCAGAGAGGGCCAGGCGTCTGAAGCTTTCTTT | NA | TRBV15 | NA | TRBJ1-1
CASSIGQFNTEAFF | TGTGCCAGTAGTATAGGGCAGTTCAACACTGAAGCTTTCTTT | NA | TRBV19 | few | TRBJ1-1
CASSLAGAGGAQHF | TGTGCCAGCAGCTTGGCGGGGGCCGGGGGGGCCCAGCATTTT | NA | TRBV5-6 | NA | TRBJ1-5
CASAGQGGDTQYF | TGTGCCAGCGCTGGACAGGGTGGCGATACGCAGTATTTT | TRBD1 | TRBV25-1 | NA | TRBJ2-3
CASSSGTMNTEAFF | TGTGCCAGCAGCTCCGGGACAATGAACACTGAAGCTTTCTTT | NA | TRBV5-6 | few | TRBJ1-1
CASSSGNSPFHF | TGTGCCAGCAGTTCAGGAAACTCACCCTTCCACTTT | NA | TRBV28 | NA | TRBJ1-6
CASSATVNEQYF | TGTGCCAGCAGCGCGACAGTTAACGAGCAGTACTTC | NA | TRBV5-8 | once | TRBJ2-7
CASSPRSGAGADTQYF | TGTGCCAGCTCACCACGGTCAGGGGCCGGCGCAGATACGCAGTATTTT | NA | TRBV18 | NA | TRBJ2-3
CAISVGSSSGNTIYF | TGTGCCATCAGTGTCGGTTCTAGCTCTGGAAACACCATATATTTT | NA | TRBV10-3 | few | TRBJ1-3
CASSQGRGSAQETQYF | TGTGCCAGCAGCCAGGGCCGAGGGAGCGCCCAAGAGACCCAGTACTTC | NA | TRBV4-2 | few | TRBJ2-5
CASSLAWRSQGQETQYF | TGTGCCAGCAGCTTAGCGTGGAGGTCCCAAGGCCAAGAGACCCAGTACTTC | NA | TRBV7-2 | NA | TRBJ2-5
CASRTTTGPLHF | TGTGCCAGCAGAACGACGACAGGACCCCTCCACTTT | NA | TRBV27 | NA | TRBJ1-6
CASSSRVWTSEDTQYF | TGTGCCAGCAGCTCCAGAGTTTGGACTAGCGAAGATACGCAGTATTTT | TRBD2 | TRBV7-8 | NA | TRBJ2-3